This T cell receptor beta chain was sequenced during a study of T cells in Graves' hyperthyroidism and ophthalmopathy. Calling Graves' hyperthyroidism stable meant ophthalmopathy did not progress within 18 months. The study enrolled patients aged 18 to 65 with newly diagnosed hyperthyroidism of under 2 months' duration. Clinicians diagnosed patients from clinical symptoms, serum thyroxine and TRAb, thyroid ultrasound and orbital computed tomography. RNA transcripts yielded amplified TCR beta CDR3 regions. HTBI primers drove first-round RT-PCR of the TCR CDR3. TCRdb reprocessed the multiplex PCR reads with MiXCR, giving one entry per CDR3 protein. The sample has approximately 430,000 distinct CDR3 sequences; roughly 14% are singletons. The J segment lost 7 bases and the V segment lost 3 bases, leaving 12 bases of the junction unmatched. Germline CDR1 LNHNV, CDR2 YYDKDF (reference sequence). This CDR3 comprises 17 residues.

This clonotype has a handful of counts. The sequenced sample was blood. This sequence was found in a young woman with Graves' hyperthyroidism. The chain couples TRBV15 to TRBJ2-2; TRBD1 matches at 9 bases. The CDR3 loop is CATSRVRDRARDGELFF. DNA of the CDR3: TGTGCCACCAGCAGGGTTAGGGACAGGGCCCGCGACGGGGAGCTGTTTTTT.